This entry concerns a single T cell receptor beta chain. Its antigen is not yet known. The sample holds no much larger clone one base away, and base qualities are not on file. This specimen's time point label, per the study, means: blood from clinic visit 5 months post-surgery; TSC patient then seizure free. The surgery cases with the highest brain T cell transcript signatures were chosen for TCR beta chain sequencing of brain tissue, and also of blood when blood was available. Patients had been treated with at least one anti-epileptic drug before surgery. The TCR-sequenced patients were children whose drug-resistant epilepsy was caused by tuberous sclerosis complex, focal cortical dysplasia, Rasmussen encephalitis or hemimegalencephaly. Bulk genomic DNA was isolated from unsorted brain tissue and whole blood using the Monarch genomic DNA purification kit. These data are taken from a study of brain T cells in children with intractable seizures (dated by TCRdb to 2020 to 2023). Concerning the study at large: Resected brain tissue from 50 or so pediatric epilepsy surgery cases was initially screened for immune gene transcripts with a NanoString immunology panel. Of the approximately twelve selected surgery cases, pre-surgery blood was also sequenced for eight, so four had brain tissue only. Study-wide conclusions, independent of this receptor: Because sequencing depth differed between pre- and post-surgery blood, the absence of clones from the pre-surgery sample may reflect undersampling. The patients' HCMV serostatus was not known, and viral specificity was inferred solely from CDR3 sequence similarity.

Taken from cysteine to phenylalanine, the CDR3 has 11 residues. Only the CDR3 DNA is retained, 33 bases long and in frame from the first base. V is shortened by 2 bases, J by 15 bases, and the region joining them spans 11 bases. CDR1 and CDR2, looked up from the germline V gene, are MDHEN and SYDVKM. The immunoSEQ assay was used to generate TCR beta chain sequences from genomic DNA. The authors processed their data as follows. CDR3 sequences that did not begin with the conserved framework cysteine at position 104 were removed by hand. To get clonality, the normalized Shannon's Diversity Index was subtracted from one, giving values from 0 (maximal diversity) to 1 (oligoclonal). Chi-squared comparison-of-proportions tests assessed whether the same CDR3 differed in frequency between samples, such as brain versus blood. Public clonotypes were identified through searches of immuneACCESS, and similarity to known antiviral clonotypes was evaluated with the VDJdb browser. The immuneACCESS repertoire file appears here via TCRdb, limited to in-frame rearrangements. These files lack a portion of the clones; in checked studies, under half of the deficit traces to unresolved V genes, and the cause of the others is not known. D and trimming were read from the DNA, whereas the V and J calls and clone size are those reported in that table. The sample data list about 350,000 clones, and 93% of these were observed just once. Around 6% of the sample belongs to the ten largest clones.

The clonotype comes from a boy under three years old with tuberous sclerosis and intractable seizures. The sample here was peripheral blood, taken roughly 5 months after surgery. The chain employs TRBV28 and TRBJ2-1; possibly the D gene is TRBD2, per 5 matching bases. The CDR3 protein sequence reads: CASSLGRPLFF. The DNA sequence is given as TGTGCCAGCAGTTTAGGGAGACCCCTGTTCTTC.